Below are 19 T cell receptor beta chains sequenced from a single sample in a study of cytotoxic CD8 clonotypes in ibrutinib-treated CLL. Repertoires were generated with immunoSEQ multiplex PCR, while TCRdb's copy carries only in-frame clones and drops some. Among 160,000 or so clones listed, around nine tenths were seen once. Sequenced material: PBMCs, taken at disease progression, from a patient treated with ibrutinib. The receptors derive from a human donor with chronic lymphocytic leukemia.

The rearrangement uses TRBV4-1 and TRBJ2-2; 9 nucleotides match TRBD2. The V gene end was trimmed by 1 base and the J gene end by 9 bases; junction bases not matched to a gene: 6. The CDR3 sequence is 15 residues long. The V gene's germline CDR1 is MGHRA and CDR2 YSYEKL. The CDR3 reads CASSQALSGSWELFF. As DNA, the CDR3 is TGCGCCAGCAGCCAAGCGCTTAGCGGGAGTTGGGAGCTGTTTTTT.

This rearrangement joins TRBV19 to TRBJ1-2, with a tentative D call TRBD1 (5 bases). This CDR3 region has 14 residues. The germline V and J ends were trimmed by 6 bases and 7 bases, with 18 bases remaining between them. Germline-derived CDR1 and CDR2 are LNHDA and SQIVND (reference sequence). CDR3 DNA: TGTGCCAGTAGGGGAGGGACGATCCCTTTTGGCTACACCTTC. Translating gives CASRGGTIPFGYTF. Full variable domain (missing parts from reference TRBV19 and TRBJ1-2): DGGITQSPKYLFRKEGQNVTLSCEQNLNHDAMYWYRQDPGQGLRLIYYSQIVNDFQKGDIAEGYSVSREKKESFPLTVTSAQKNPTAFYLCASRGGTIPFGYTFGSGTRLTVV.

The CDR3 DNA is TGCGCCAGCAGCTTGCCAGGGGGCTACTCCTACAATGAGCAGTTCTTC. Protein product: CASSLPGGYSYNEQFF. V usage is TRBV5-1 and J usage is TRBJ2-1, with 8 bases aligning to TRBD1. This CDR3 has 16 amino acids. The ends lost 1 base at V and 0 bases at J; junction bases unmatched: 3. Germline V gene data show CDR1 as SGHRS and CDR2 as YFSETQ. Combining the CDR3 with reference TRBV5-1 and TRBJ2-1 gives the whole variable domain KAGVTQTPRYLIKTRGQQVTLSCSPISGHRSVSWYQQTPGQGLQFLFEYFSETQRNKGNFPGRFSGRQFSNSRSEMNVSTLELGDSALYLCASSLPGGYSYNEQFFGPGTRLTVL.

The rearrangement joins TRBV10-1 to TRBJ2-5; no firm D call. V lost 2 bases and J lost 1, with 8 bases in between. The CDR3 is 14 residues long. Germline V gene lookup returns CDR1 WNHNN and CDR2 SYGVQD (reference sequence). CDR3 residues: CASSEPSTQETQYF. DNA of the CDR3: TGCGCCAGCAGTGAGCCGTCAACCCAAGAGACCCAGTACTTC.

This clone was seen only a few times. The CDR3 is CASSYGGQGNEQFF. The CDR3 DNA reads as TGTGCCAGCAGTTATGGTGGACAGGGGAATGAGCAGTTCTTC. The gene calls are TRBV27 and TRBJ2-1; 9 bases agree with TRBD1. This CDR3 contains 14 residues. CDR1 is MNHEY and CDR2 is SMNVEV in the germline V gene (reference sequence). Losses at the gene ends were 4 bases for V and 7 bases for J; bases not matched to a gene: 5.

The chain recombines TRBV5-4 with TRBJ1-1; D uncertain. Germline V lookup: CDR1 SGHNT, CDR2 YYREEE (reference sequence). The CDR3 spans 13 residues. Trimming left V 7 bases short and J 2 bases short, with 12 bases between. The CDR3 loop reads CASATVGNTEAFF. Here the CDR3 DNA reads TGTGCCAGCGCCACGGTGGGTAACACTGAAGCTTTCTTT.

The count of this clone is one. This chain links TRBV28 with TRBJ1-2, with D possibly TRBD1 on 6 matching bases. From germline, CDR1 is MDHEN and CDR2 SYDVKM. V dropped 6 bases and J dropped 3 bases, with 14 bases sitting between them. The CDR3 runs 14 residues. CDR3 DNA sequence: TGTGCCAGCAGGGAGGTAGGACAGCACTATGGCTACACCTTC. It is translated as CASREVGQHYGYTF.

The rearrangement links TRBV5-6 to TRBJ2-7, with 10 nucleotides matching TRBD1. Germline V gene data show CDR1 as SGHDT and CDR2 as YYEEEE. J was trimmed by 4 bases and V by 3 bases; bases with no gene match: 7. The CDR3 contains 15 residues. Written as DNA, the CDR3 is TGTGCCAGCAGCTCCCCGGGACAGGGGAGGTACGAGCAGTACTTC. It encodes CASSSPGQGRYEQYF.

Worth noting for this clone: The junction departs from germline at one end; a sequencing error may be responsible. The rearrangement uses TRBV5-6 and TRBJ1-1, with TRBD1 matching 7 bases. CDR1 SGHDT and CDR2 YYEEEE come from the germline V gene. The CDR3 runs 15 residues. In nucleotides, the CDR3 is TGTGCCAGCAGCTTCGTAACAGGGGTGAAGACTGAAGCTTTCTTT. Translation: CASSFVTGVKTEAFF.

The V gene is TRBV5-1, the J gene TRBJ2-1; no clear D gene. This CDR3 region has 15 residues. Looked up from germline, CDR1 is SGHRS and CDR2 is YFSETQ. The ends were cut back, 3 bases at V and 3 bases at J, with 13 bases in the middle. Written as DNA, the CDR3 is TGCGCCAGCAGCTCAGCTCTAGGAGACTACAATGAGCAGTTCTTC. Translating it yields CASSSALGDYNEQFF.

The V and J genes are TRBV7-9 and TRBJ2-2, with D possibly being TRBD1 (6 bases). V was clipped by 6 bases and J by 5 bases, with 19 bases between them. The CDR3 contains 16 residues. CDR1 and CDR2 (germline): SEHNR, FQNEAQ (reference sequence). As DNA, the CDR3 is TGTGCCAGCAGTCCCCAGTGGCAGGGGCGAACCGGGGAGCTGTTTTTT. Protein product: CASSPQWQGRTGELFF.

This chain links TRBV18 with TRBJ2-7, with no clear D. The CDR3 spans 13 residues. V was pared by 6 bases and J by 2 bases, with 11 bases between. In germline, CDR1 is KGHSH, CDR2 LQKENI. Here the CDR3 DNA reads TGTGCCAGCTCCCTTAGTACGGCCTACGAGCAGTACTTC. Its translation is CASSLSTAYEQYF.

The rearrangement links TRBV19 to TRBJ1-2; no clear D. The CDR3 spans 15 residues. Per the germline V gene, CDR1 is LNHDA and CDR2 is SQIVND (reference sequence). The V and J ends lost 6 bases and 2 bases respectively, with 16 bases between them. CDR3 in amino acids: CASSDIPGRNYGYTF. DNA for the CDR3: TGTGCCAGTAGCGATATCCCGGGCAGAAACTATGGCTACACCTTC.

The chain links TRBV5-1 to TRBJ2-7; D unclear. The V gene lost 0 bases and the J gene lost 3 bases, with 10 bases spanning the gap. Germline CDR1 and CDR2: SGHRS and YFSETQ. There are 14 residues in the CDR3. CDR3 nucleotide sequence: TGCGCCAGCAGCTTGGTAGGGTCCAACTACGAGCAGTACTTC. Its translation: CASSLVGSNYEQYF.

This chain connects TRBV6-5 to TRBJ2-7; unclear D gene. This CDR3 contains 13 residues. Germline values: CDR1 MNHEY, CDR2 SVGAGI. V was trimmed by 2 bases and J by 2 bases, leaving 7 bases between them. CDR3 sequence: CASSYNTAYEQYF. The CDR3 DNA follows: TGTGCCAGCAGTTACAACACCGCCTACGAGCAGTACTTC.

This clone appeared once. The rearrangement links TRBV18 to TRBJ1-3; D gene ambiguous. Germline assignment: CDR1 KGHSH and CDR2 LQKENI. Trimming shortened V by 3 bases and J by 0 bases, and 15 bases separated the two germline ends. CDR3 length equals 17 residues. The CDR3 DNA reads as TGTGCCAGCTCACCGAGTGTCGAGCGAAGCTCTGGAAACACCATATATTTT. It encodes CASSPSVERSSGNTIYF. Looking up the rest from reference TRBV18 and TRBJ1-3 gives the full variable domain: NAGVMQNPRHLVRRRGQEARLRCSPMKGHSHVYWYRQLPEEGLKFMVYLQKENIIDESGMPKERFSAEFPKEGPSILRIQQVVRGDSAAYFCASSPSVERSSGNTIYFGEGSWLTVV.

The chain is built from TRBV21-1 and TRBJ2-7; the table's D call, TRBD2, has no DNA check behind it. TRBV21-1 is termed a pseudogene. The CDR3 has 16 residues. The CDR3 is CASSTRTSGSTYEQYF. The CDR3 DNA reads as TGTGCCAGCAGCACCAGGACTAGCGGGAGCACCTACGAGCAGTACTTC.

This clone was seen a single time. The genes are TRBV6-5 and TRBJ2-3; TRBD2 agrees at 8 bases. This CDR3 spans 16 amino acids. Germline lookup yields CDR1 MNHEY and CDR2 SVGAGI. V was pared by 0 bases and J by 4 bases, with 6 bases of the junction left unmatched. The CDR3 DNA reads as TGTGCCAGCAGTTACTCCCCTAGCGGGTGGTCAGATACGCAGTATTTT. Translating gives CASSYSPSGWSDTQYF.

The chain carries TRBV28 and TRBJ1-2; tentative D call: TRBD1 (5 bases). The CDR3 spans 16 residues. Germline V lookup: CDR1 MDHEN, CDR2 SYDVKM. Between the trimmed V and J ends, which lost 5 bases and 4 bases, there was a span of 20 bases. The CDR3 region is CASSPRGRAGSYGYTF. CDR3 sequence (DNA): TGTGCCAGCAGTCCCCGTGGCAGGGCCGGGTCCTATGGCTACACCTTC.